This TCR beta chain was observed in a study of cytomegalovirus exposure and HLA in healthy donors. Study-wide results and caveats: Later on, analysis showed that most CMV-associated TCR beta chains appeared to be HLA-restricted.

The germline V gene has CDR1 SQVTM and CDR2 ANQGSEA. The CDR3 length is 15 residues. Trimming removed 6 bases from V and 0 bases from J; junction bases left unmatched: 11. It was with 60 Vbeta and 13 Jbeta primers that the PCR ran. The data were produced by immunoSEQ multiplex PCR, yet TCRdb's version contains in-frame clones alone and is incomplete. The sample has approximately 100,000 clones, around 67% seen once. A word on this clone: What it recognizes is unknown.

The TCR sequence derives from a male donor in good health and CMV-seronegative. Input material: PBMCs. This chain connects TRBV29-1 to TRBJ2-7; 7 positions match TRBD1. The CDR3 DNA sequence: TGCAGCGTAGGTTCGGGGACAGTGAGCTCCTACGAGCAGTACTTC. Translated, it gives CSVGSGTVSSYEQYF.